This TCR beta chain was identified during a study of cytomegalovirus exposure and HLA in healthy donors. General study points: Reports showed the classifier diagnosing cytomegalovirus status with high specificity and sensitivity. There were 150 to 200 TCR beta chains listed as cytomegalovirus-associated. TCR sequences were mostly rare, though some public TCRs occurred in many donors.

Germline V lookup: CDR1 SGHRS, CDR2 YFSETQ. CDR3 length equals 16 residues. A word on this clone: Its cognate antigen is unknown. The germline gene is not matched at one end of the junction; a read error may be the cause.

60 Vbeta and 13 Jbeta primers were used in PCR. Method: immunoSEQ multiplex PCR; TCRdb's copy keeps in-frame clones and lacks some. The data contain about 100,000 clones, around 77% of them singletons. Sequencing used PBMCs. This clonotype was obtained from a male donor in good health and CMV-seronegative. The chain uses TRBV5-1 and TRBJ2-2; D may be TRBD2 (6 bases). This CDR3 is CASSLGTPWSTGGLFF. CDR3 sequence (DNA): TGCGCCAGCAGCTTGGGGACTCCATGGAGCACCGGGGGGCTGTTTTTT.